The source of this T cell receptor (beta chain) is a study of shared clonotypes between healthy human individuals. Trimming pared 2 bases from V and 10 bases from J, leaving 9 bases between. Germline V gives CDR1 MNHEY, CDR2 SMNVEV (reference sequence). The CDR3 consists of 12 residues. Libraries were prepared by immunoSEQ multiplex PCR; TCRdb keeps only in-frame clonotypes and omits some of them. The data show roughly 550,000 clones, roughly 95% seen once. The naive CD8 subset, CD45RO-negative cells positively selected for CCR7, excluded terminally differentiated effector memory CD45RA+ cells. The origin of this receptor is a woman in her thirties in good health. Sequencing was performed on naive CD8+ T cells sorted from blood. The chain links TRBV27 to TRBJ2-1; the D gene is possibly TRBD2 (6 bases). The CDR3: CASSLSGGEQFF. As DNA, the CDR3 is TGTGCCAGCAGTTTAAGTGGAGGGGAGCAGTTCTTC.